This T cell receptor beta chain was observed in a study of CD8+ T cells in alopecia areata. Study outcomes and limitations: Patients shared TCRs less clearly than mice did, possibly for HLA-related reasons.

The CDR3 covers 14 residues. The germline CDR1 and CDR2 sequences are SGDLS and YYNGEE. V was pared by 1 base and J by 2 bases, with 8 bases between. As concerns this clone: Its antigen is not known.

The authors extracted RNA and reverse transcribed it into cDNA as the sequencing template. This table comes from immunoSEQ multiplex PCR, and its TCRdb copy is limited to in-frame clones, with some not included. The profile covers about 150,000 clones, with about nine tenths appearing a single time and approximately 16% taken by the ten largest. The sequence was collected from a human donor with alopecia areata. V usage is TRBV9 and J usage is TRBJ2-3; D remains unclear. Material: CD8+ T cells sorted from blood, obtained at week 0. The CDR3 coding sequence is TGTGCCAGCAGCGTACAAATGCTCACAGATACGCAGTATTTT. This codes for CASSVQMLTDTQYF. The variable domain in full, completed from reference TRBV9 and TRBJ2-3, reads DSGVTQTPKHLITATGQRVTLRCSPRSGDLSVYWYQQSLDQGLQFLIQYYNGEERAKGNILERFSAQQFPDLHSELNLSSLELGDSALYFCASSVQMLTDTQYFGPGTRLTVL.